These 2 T cell receptor beta chains came from one sample sequenced in a study of early T cells in non-severe SARS-CoV-2 infection. TCRdb re-analysed the 5' RACE reads in MiXCR, keeping a single row per CDR3 protein. The table records 40,000 to 55,000 distinct CDR3 sequences, about 9.8% of them present only once. The specimen sequenced was whole blood. The receptor source for this set is an adult who was a healthcare worker with PCR-confirmed SARS-CoV-2 infection or an uninfected control (not recorded which).

This clonotype was seen many times. This chain connects TRBV5-1 to TRBJ2-7; D unresolved. Germline values: CDR1 SGHRS, CDR2 YFSETQ. V lost 0 bases and J 7 bases, leaving 8 bases between the germline ends. The CDR3 runs to 12 residues. The CDR3 DNA is TGCGCCAGCAGCTTGGTTACCGATGAGCAGTACTTC. It codes for CASSLVTDEQYF.

This clonotype was detected many times. The V call is TRBV20-1, the J call TRBJ2-7; 13 nucleotides agree with TRBD2. Germline values: CDR1 DFQATT, CDR2 SNEGSKA (reference sequence). V trimming: 6 bases; J trimming: 0 bases; junction bases outside the gene matches: 2. The CDR3 spans 14 residues. The CDR3 spells CSARTSGGSYEQYF. As DNA, the CDR3 is TGCAGTGCCCGGACTAGCGGGGGCTCCTACGAGCAGTACTTC.